The entry below gives a single T cell receptor (beta chain) sequence along with its context. The CDR3 spans 16 residues. In germline, CDR1 is SGHRS, CDR2 YFSETQ. V lost 0 bases and J lost 4; bases outside the gene matches: 6. TCR beta chains were sequenced at survey level with immunoSEQ. The table came from immunoSEQ multiplex PCR; TCRdb's copy has only in-frame clones and leaves some out. The sample has approximately 70,000 clones; around 93% are singletons. The rearrangement links TRBV5-1 to TRBJ1-1, with 10 bases that match TRBD1. Input material: PBMCs. This sequence was found in a man in his forties with rheumatoid arthritis. CDR3 region: CASSLGQGATFTEAFF. CDR3 in DNA: TGCGCCAGCAGCTTGGGACAGGGGGCGACGTTCACTGAAGCTTTCTTT.